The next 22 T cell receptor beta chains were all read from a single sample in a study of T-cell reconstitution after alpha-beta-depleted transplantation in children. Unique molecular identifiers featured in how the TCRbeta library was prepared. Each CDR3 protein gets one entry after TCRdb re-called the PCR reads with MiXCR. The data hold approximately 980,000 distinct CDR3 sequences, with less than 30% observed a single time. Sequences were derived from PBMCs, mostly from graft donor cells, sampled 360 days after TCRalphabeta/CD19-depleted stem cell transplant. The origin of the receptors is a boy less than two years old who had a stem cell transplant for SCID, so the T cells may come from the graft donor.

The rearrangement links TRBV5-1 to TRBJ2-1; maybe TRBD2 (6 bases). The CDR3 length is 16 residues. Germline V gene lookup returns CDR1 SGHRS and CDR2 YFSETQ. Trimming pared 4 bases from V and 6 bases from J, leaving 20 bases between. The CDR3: CASSLLSQTRPNEQFF. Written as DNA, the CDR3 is TGCGCCAGCAGCCTCCTCAGCCAGACTAGACCCAATGAGCAGTTCTTC.

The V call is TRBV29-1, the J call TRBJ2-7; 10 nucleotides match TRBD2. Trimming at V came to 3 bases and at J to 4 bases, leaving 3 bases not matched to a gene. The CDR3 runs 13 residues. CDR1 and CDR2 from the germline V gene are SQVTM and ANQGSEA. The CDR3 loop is CSVDSSGGYEQYF. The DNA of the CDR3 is TGCAGCGTTGATTCTAGCGGGGGATACGAGCAGTACTTC.

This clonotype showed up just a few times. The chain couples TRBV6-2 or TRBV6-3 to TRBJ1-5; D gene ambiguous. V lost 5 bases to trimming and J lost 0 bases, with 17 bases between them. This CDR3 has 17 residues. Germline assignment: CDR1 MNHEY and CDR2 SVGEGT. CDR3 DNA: TGTGCCAGCAGTCCCCTGAGGTGGAAGTATAGCAATCAGCCCCAGCATTTT. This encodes CASSPLRWKYSNQPQHF.

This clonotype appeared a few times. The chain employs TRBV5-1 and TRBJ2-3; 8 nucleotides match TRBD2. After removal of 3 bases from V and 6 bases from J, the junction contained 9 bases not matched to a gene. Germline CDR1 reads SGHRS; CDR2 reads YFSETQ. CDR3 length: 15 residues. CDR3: CASSSTGTSVDTQYF. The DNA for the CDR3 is TGCGCCAGCAGCTCAACCGGGACTAGTGTGGATACGCAGTATTTT.

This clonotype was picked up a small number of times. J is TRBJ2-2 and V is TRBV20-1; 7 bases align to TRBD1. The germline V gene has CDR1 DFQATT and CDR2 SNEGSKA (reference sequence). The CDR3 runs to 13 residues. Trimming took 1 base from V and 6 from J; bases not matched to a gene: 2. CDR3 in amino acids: CSARGQGAGELFF. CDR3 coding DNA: TGCAGTGCTAGAGGACAGGGTGCCGGGGAGCTGTTTTTT.

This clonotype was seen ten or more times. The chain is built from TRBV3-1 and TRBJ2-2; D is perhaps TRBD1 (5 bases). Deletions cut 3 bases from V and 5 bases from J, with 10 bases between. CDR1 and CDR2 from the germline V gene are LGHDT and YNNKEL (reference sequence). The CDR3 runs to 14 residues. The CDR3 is CASSQEQVTGELFF. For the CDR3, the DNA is TGTGCCAGCAGCCAGGAACAGGTTACCGGGGAGCTGTTTTTT. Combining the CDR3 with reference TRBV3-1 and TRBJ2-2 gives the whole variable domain DTAVSQTPKYLVTQMGNDKSIKCEQNLGHDTMYWYKQDSKKFLKIMFSYNNKELIINETVPNRFSPKSPDKAHLNLHINSLELGDSAVYFCASSQEQVTGELFFGEGSRLTVL.

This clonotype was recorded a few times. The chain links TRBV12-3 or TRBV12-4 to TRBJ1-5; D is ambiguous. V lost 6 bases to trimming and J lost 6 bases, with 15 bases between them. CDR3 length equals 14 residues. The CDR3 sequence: CASRTVTACQPQHF. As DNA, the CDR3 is TGTGCCAGCAGGACGGTTACGGCGTGTCAGCCCCAGCATTTT.

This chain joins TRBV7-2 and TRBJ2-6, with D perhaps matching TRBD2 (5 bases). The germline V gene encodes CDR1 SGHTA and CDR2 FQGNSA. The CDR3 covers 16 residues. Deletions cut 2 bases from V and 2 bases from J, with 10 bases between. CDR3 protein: CASSLSRGAGANVLTF. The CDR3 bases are TGTGCCAGCAGCTTATCCCGGGGAGCTGGGGCCAACGTCCTGACTTTC.

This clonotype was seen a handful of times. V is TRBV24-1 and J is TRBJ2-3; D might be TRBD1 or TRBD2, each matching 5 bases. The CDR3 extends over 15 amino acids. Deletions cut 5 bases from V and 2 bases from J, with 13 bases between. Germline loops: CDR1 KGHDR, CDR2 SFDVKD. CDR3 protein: CATSAPRDPTDTQYF. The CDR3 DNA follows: TGTGCCACCAGTGCTCCCCGGGACCCCACAGATACGCAGTATTTT.

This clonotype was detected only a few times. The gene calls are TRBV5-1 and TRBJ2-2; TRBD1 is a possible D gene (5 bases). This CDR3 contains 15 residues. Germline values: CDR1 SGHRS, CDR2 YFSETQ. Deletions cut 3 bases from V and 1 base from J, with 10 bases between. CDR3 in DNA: TGCGCCAGCAGCTCGAGCAGGGTGAACACCGGGGAGCTGTTTTTT. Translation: CASSSSRVNTGELFF.

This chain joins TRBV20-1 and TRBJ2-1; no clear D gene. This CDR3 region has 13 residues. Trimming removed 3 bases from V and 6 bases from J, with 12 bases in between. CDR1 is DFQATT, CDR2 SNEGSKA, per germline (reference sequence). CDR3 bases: TGCAGTGCTAGTGTTAACTCCCCCAATGAGCAGTTCTTC. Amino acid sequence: CSASVNSPNEQFF.

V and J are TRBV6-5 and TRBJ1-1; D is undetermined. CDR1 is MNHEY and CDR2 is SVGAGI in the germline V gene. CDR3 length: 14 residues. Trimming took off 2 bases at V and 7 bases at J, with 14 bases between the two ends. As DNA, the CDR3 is TGTGCCAGCAGTTACAGCGCAGGTCTTTTTGAAGCTTTCTTT. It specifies CASSYSAGLFEAFF.

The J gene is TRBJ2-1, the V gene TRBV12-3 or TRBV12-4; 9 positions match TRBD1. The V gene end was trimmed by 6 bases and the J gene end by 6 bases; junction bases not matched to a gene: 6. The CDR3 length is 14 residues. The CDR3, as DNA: TGTGCCAGCAGAGGGACAGGGCGGGCCAATGAGCAGTTCTTC. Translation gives CASRGTGRANEQFF.

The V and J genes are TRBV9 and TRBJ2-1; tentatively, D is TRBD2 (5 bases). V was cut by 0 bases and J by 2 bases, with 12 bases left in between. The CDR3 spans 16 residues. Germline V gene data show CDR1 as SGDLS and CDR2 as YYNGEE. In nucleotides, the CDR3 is TGTGCCAGCAGCGTAGAGGGAGAGGGTACCTACAATGAGCAGTTCTTC. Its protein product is CASSVEGEGTYNEQFF.

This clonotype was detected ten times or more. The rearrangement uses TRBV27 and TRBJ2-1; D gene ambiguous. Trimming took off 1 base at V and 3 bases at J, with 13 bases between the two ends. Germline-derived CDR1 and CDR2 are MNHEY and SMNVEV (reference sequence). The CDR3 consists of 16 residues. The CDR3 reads CASSLLFRSSYNEQFF. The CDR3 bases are TGTGCCAGCAGTTTATTGTTTCGTTCGAGCTACAATGAGCAGTTCTTC.

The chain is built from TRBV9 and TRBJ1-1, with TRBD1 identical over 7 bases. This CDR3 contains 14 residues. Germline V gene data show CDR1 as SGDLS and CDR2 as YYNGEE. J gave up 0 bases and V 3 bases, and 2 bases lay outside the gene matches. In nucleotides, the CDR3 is TGTGCCAGCAGCGAGGGGGCAGTGAACACTGAAGCTTTCTTT. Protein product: CASSEGAVNTEAFF. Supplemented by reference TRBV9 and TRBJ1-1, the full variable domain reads DSGVTQTPKHLITATGQRVTLRCSPRSGDLSVYWYQQSLDQGLQFLIQYYNGEERAKGNILERFSAQQFPDLHSELNLSSLELGDSALYFCASSEGAVNTEAFFGQGTRLTVV.

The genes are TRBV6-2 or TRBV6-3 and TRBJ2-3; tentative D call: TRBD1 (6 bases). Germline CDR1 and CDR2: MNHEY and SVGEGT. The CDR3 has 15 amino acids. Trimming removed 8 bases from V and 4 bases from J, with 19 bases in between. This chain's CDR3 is CASSQTGLVSDTQYF. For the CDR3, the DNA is TGTGCCAGCTCTCAGACAGGTCTGGTGTCAGATACGCAGTATTTT.

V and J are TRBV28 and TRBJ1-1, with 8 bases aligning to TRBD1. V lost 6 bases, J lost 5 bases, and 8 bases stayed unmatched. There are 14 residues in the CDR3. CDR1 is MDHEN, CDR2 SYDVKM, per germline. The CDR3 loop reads CASRNRGWGTEAFF. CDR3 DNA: TGTGCCAGCAGGAACAGGGGGTGGGGGACTGAAGCTTTCTTT.

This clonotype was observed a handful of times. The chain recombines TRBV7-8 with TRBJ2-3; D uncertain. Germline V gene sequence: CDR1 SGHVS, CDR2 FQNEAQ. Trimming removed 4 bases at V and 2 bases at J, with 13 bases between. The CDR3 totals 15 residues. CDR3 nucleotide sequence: TGTGCCAGCAGCTCCATTGGGAACCCCACAGATACGCAGTATTTT. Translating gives CASSSIGNPTDTQYF.

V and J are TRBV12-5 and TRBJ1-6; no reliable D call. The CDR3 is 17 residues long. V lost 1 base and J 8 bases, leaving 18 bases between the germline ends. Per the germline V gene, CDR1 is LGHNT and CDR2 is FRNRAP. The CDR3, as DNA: TGTGCTAGTGGTTTGGCACGACCCGGGGTTGCCGATTCACCCCTCCACTTT. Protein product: CASGLARPGVADSPLHF.

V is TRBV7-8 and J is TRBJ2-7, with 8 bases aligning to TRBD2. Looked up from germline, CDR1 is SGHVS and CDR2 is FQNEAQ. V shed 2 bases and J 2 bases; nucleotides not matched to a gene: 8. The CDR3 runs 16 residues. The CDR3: CASSLRTGGATYEQYF. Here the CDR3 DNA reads TGTGCCAGCAGCTTAAGGACCGGGGGGGCGACCTACGAGCAGTACTTC.

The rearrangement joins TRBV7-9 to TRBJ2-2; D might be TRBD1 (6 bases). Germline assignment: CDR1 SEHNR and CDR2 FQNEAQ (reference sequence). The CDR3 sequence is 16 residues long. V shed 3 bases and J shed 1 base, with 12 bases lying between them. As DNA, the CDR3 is TGTGCCAGCAGCTTTTCGACAGGAAAGAACACCGGGGAGCTGTTTTTT. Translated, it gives CASSFSTGKNTGELFF.